A selection of T cell receptor beta chains follows, all from one sample in a study of CD8+CD57+ T cells in acquired aplastic anemia. TCRdb recomputed calls from the reads with MiXCR, one row per CDR3 protein. The profile shows around 64,000 distinct CDR3 sequences, less than 65% of them singletons. The sequenced sample consisted of sorted CD4+, CD8+, or CD8+CD57+ T cells (not recorded which) from PBMCs. Receptors were obtained from a human donor in good health, serving as a control. Each CDR3 is given with its conserved first and last residue. The D gene is left open where the match is weak. Clone sizes are given selectively: once, few, many, or a class where the clone is expanded.

NA	many	TRBV5-1	TRBJ2-1	TGCGCCAGCAGCTTGGTAGGGGGAGGGAGGGATGAGCAGTTCTTC	CASSLVGGGRDEQFF
NA	NA	TRBV24-1	TRBJ1-5	TGTGCCACCAGTGAGCGGAGACGGGGGTATAGCAATCAGCCCCAGCATTTT	CATSERRRGYSNQPQHF
NA	once	TRBV20-1	TRBJ2-3	TGCAGTGCTAGAGGGTTCGTAGAGGCAGGGAACACAGATACGCAGTATTTT	CSARGFVEAGNTDTQYF
TRBD1	NA	TRBV30	TRBJ1-4	TGTGCCTGGAAGACAGGGGCAACTAATGAAAAACTGTTTTTT	CAWKTGATNEKLFF
TRBD1	NA	TRBV12-3/TRBV12-4	TRBJ1-5	TGTGCCAGCAGTATCCGGGACAGGGGGCATAATCAGCCCCAGCATTTT	CASSIRDRGHNQPQHF
NA	NA	TRBV7-7	TRBJ2-5	TGTGCCAGCAGCCAGAACCCATCCTCCAGTAGGGGGACCCAGTACTTC	CASSQNPSSSRGTQYF
NA	many	TRBV3-1	TRBJ2-4	TGTGCCAGCAGCCGCGAGGGGGATGCTGCCAAAAACATTCAGTACTTC	CASSREGDAAKNIQYF
TRBD2	NA	TRBV29-1	TRBJ2-7	TGCAGTACTTCTAGCGGGGCCTACGAGCAGTACTTC	CSTSSGAYEQYF
TRBD2	NA	TRBV20-1	TRBJ2-7	TGCAGTGCTAGAGACCCCTCGACTAGCGGGAGGGAGAGGTACGAGCAGTACTTC	CSARDPSTSGRERYEQYF
TRBD2	medium-sized	TRBV10-3	TRBJ2-2	TGTGCCATCAGGGAGCGGACTAGCGGAAACACCGGGGAGCTGTTTTTT	CAIRERTSGNTGELFF
TRBD2	NA	TRBV12-3/TRBV12-4	TRBJ2-3	TGTGCCAGCAGTCGGACTAGCGGGAGCTCAACCATAAGAGGCACAGATACGCAGTATTTT	CASSRTSGSSTIRGTDTQYF
NA	NA	TRBV25-1	TRBJ2-1	TGTGCCAGCAGTGAATCTGGGGACTTGGCTGAGCAGTTCTTC	CASSESGDLAEQFF
TRBD1	NA	TRBV10-2	TRBJ2-4	TGCGCCAGCAGTGATACTGACAGGGTGGACATTCAGTACTTC	CASSDTDRVDIQYF